The 20 T cell receptor beta chains listed next were all sequenced from one sample in a study of response to subunit inactivated influenza vaccine (dated by TCRdb to about 2018). The intended sense of this specimen's time point label: approximately 45 days after influenza vaccine administration. Library preparation employed RT-PCR. TCRdb shows the sequencer as Illumina HiSeq 2500. TCRdb ran its own pipeline on the public reads, namely fastp trimming at Q25 and MiXCR clone calling, and kept in-frame beta chains. Each entry is one CDR3 protein sequence, shown with its most common DNA and genes. For this sample there are fewer than 700,000 distinct CDR3 sequences; 10% to 15% appear just once. The ten most abundant clones make up over 10% of the sample. This specimen was PBMCs from blood, taken more than 35 days after vaccination. These receptors were collected from a man between 45 and 60 years old who received an inactivated influenza vaccine. Donor details come from another sample of the same person, matched by shared clones.

V is TRBV20-1 and J is TRBJ2-7, with TRBD1 as a possible D gene (5 bases). CDR1 is DFQATT and CDR2 is SNEGSKA in the germline V gene (reference sequence). The CDR3 length is 13 residues. Trimming cost V 5 bases and J 3 bases, with 14 bases left between them. DNA of the CDR3: TGCAGTGCTTCTCAGGACACATTCTACGAGCAGTACTTC. Translating it yields CSASQDTFYEQYF.

V and J are TRBV11-2 and TRBJ2-2; weak D call: TRBD2 (5 bases). The CDR3 contains 15 residues. V gave up 2 bases and J gave up 2 bases, with 9 bases separating them. The germline V gene encodes CDR1 SGHAT and CDR2 FQNNGV. DNA for the CDR3: TGTGCCAGCAGCTTAATCCGGGGAAACACCGGGGAGCTGTTTTTT. Translating it yields CASSLIRGNTGELFF.

In its sample, this clonotype was seen a few times. V is TRBV11-2 and J is TRBJ1-1; D is unresolved. In germline, CDR1 is SGHAT, CDR2 FQNNGV. With 0 bases removed from V and 5 bases from J, the gap between germline ends came to 16 bases. There are 16 residues in the CDR3. The CDR3 sequence is CASSLELGRRRTEAFF. CDR3 nucleotide sequence: TGTGCCAGCAGCTTAGAGCTCGGGCGGAGGAGGACTGAAGCTTTCTTT.

CDR3 nucleotides: TGTGCCAGCAGTGATCCTGACAGGGGCTCCCCCGGGGAGCTGTTTTTT. This codes for CASSDPDRGSPGELFF. V gene TRBV6-1 combines with J gene TRBJ2-2, with 8 bases matching TRBD1. From germline, CDR1 is MNHNS and CDR2 SASEGT. The CDR3 sequence is 16 residues long. The trim removed 3 bases at V and 6 bases at J, leaving 9 bases unmatched.

The chain links TRBV7-9 to TRBJ1-2; 9 nucleotides line up with TRBD1. The V and J ends lost 8 bases and 6 bases, in that order; junction bases with no gene match: 7. The CDR3 sequence is 13 residues long. CDR1 SEHNR and CDR2 FQNEAQ come from the germline V gene (reference sequence). The CDR3 is CASDGDRVDGYTF. CDR3 bases: TGTGCCAGCGACGGGGACAGGGTGGATGGCTACACCTTC.

Ten or more counts support this clonotype. The J gene is TRBJ2-7, the V gene TRBV12-3 or TRBV12-4; D perhaps matches TRBD1 (6 bases). The CDR3 runs 13 residues. V was pared by 9 bases and J by 7 bases, with 19 bases between. The CDR3 DNA reads as TGTGCCAGTTGCCGGGACACTAACGTGGAGCAGTACTTC. Amino acids: CASCRDTNVEQYF.

This clonotype was seen repeatedly, ten times or more. The V call is TRBV20-1, the J call TRBJ2-7; 7 bases line up with TRBD2. Germline lookup yields CDR1 DFQATT and CDR2 SNEGSKA (reference sequence). The CDR3 is 15 residues long. Germline trimming cut 0 bases from V and 2 bases from J; bases unmatched to any gene: 7. CDR3 DNA sequence: TGCAGTGCTAGAGATGCGGGGGAAAGTACCTACGAGCAGTACTTC. Encoded protein: CSARDAGESTYEQYF.

In its sample, this clonotype was seen a few times. This chain joins TRBV5-1 and TRBJ1-1; 7 nucleotides align to TRBD1. The CDR3 spans 16 residues. Germline CDR1 SGHRS, CDR2 YFSETQ. J was trimmed by 0 bases and V by 4 bases; bases with no gene match: 9. The DNA of the CDR3 is TGCGCCAGCAGCGTCGGGACAGCCAACCTGAACACTGAAGCTTTCTTT. Protein sequence: CASSVGTANLNTEAFF.

This clonotype showed up many times. The chain couples TRBV12-3 or TRBV12-4 to TRBJ2-2; no clear D gene. The CDR3 length is 15 residues. The germline V and J ends were trimmed by 2 bases and 1 base, with 8 bases remaining between them. The CDR3 sequence is CASSLFAQNTGELFF. The CDR3 DNA reads as TGTGCCAGCAGTTTATTTGCTCAGAACACCGGGGAGCTGTTTTTT.

In regard to this clonotype: This may come from a read error, since a much larger clone is one base off. The gene calls are TRBV29-1 and TRBJ1-1; 7 bases line up with TRBD1. Losses at the gene ends were 3 bases for V and 1 base for J; bases not matched to a gene: 8. CDR1 SQVTM and CDR2 ANQGSEA come from the germline V gene. The CDR3 sequence is 15 residues long. CDR3: CSVDVTGDTNTEAFF. The DNA of the CDR3 is TGCAGCGTTGACGTAACAGGGGATACGAACACTGAAGCTTTCTTT.

This clonotype was counted a few times. This chain joins TRBV7-2 and TRBJ1-5, with a tentative D call TRBD1 (5 bases). CDR1 is SGHTA and CDR2 is FQGNSA in the germline V gene. V lost 5 bases and J lost 7, with 12 bases in between. The CDR3 is made up of 13 amino acids. The CDR3 reads CASSGDGRQPQHF. The CDR3 nucleotides read TGTGCCAGCAGCGGGGACGGTCGGCAGCCCCAGCATTTT.

This clonotype occurred many times. This sequence joins TRBV20-1 and TRBJ2-7; D not resolved. The CDR3 is 13 amino acids. Trimming took off 0 bases at V and 5 bases at J, with 11 bases between the two ends. Germline assignment: CDR1 DFQATT and CDR2 SNEGSKA (reference sequence). CDR3: CSARDRRGHEQYF. Written as DNA, the CDR3 is TGCAGTGCTAGAGATCGGCGCGGTCACGAGCAGTACTTC.

This clonotype was observed at least ten times. The V gene is TRBV29-1, the J gene TRBJ2-7; 8 bases map to TRBD2. After removal of 4 bases from V and 3 bases from J, the junction contained 5 bases not matched to a gene. The CDR3 runs to 13 residues. Looked up from germline, CDR1 is SQVTM and CDR2 is ANQGSEA. This chain's CDR3 is CSVVLAGIYEQYF. The CDR3 bases are TGCAGCGTTGTTTTAGCGGGAATCTACGAGCAGTACTTC.

This clonotype turned up a few times. The chain uses TRBV5-1 and TRBJ2-2, with 10 bases fitting TRBD2. Germline values: CDR1 SGHRS, CDR2 YFSETQ. CDR3 length equals 15 residues. V shed 4 bases and J 6 bases; nucleotides not matched to a gene: 6. The CDR3 loop is CASSRTSGVAGELFF. CDR3 sequence (DNA): TGCGCCAGCAGCAGAACTAGCGGGGTCGCCGGGGAGCTGTTTTTT.

The table lists this clonotype with many counts. The chain employs TRBV7-8 and TRBJ2-1, with TRBD2 as a possible D gene (6 bases). V dropped 1 base and J dropped 2 bases, with 12 bases sitting between them. The CDR3 is 16 amino acids. Germline values: CDR1 SGHVS, CDR2 FQNEAQ. The CDR3 region is CASSLEGWGAYNEQFF. The CDR3 DNA is TGTGCCAGCAGCTTAGAAGGGTGGGGGGCCTACAATGAGCAGTTCTTC. Combining the CDR3 with reference TRBV7-8 and TRBJ2-1 gives the whole variable domain GAGVSQSPRYKVAKRGQDVALRCDPISGHVSLFWYQQALGQGPEFLTYFQNEAQLDKSGLPSDRFFAERPEGSVSTLKIQRTQQEDSAVYLCASSLEGWGAYNEQFFGPGTRLTVL.

In this sample, this clonotype turned up a few times. In DNA form, the CDR3 reads TGTGCCAGCAGCTCGTCCCCGATTGGGGCCAACGTCCTGACTTTC. Translated: CASSSSPIGANVLTF. This chain connects TRBV7-9 to TRBJ2-6; D is uncertain. Germline V gene lookup returns CDR1 SEHNR and CDR2 FQNEAQ (reference sequence). Trimming pared 4 bases from V and 3 bases from J, leaving 10 bases between. The length of the CDR3 is 15 residues.

This clonotype was picked up many times. The CDR3 loop reads CASRSSSGSTDTQYF. Written as DNA, the CDR3 is TGTGCCAGCAGATCATCTAGCGGGAGCACAGATACGCAGTATTTT. V usage is TRBV7-2 and J usage is TRBJ2-3, with 8 bases matching TRBD2. Germline V gene sequence: CDR1 SGHTA, CDR2 FQGNSA. The CDR3 is 15 amino acids. With 6 bases clipped from V and 0 bases from J, the junction kept 5 bases outside the gene matches. Combining the CDR3 with reference TRBV7-2 and TRBJ2-3 gives the whole variable domain GAGVSQSPSNKVTEKGKDVELRCDPISGHTALYWYRQSLGQGLEFLIYFQGNSAPDKSGLPSDRFSAERTGGSVSTLTIQRTQQEDSAVYLCASRSSSGSTDTQYFGPGTRLTVL.

This clonotype was observed at least ten times. The chain links TRBV6-2 or TRBV6-3 to TRBJ2-3; D might be TRBD2 (5 bases). The germline V and J ends were trimmed by 6 bases and 7 bases, with 14 bases remaining between them. There are 13 residues in the CDR3. Looked up from germline, CDR1 is MNHEY and CDR2 is SVGEGT. The CDR3 loop reads CASSLPGIYTQYF. Here the CDR3 DNA reads TGTGCCAGCAGCCTGCCGGGGATTTATACGCAGTATTTT.

V and J are TRBV7-9 and TRBJ2-5; 7 bases map to TRBD2. CDR3 length: 11 residues. V lost 11 bases, J lost 5 bases, and 5 bases stayed unmatched. CDR1 and CDR2 from the germline V gene are SEHNR and FQNEAQ (reference sequence). The chain's CDR3 is CAVLALETQYF. The CDR3, as DNA: TGTGCCGTACTAGCGCTGGAGACCCAGTACTTC.

V is TRBV5-1 and J is TRBJ1-2, with D tentatively TRBD1 (6 bases). Germline V gives CDR1 SGHRS, CDR2 YFSETQ. The CDR3 totals 13 residues. Trimming shortened V by 4 bases and J by 1 base, and 8 bases separated the two germline ends. Here the CDR3 DNA reads TGCGCCAGCAGCGGGGGCCGTAACTATGGCTACACCTTC. The encoded protein is CASSGGRNYGYTF.